The TCR beta chain under discussion was sequenced for a study of T-cell reconstitution after alpha-beta-depleted transplantation in children. The study, taken as a whole, reports: At the one-year point after transplant, T-cell counts and TCRbeta diversity were found to come mostly from T cells that had been newly produced. Elevated TCRbeta diversity at day 60 was traced, in some patients, to surviving recipient T cells and thymic progenitors. About two months after transplant, alpha-beta T cells reportedly came from several hundred expanded graft clones.

This clonotype was counted many times. Its antigen is undetermined. It was with unique molecular identifiers that the TCRbeta library was prepared. MiXCR, applied by TCRdb to the PCR reads, yields one record per CDR3 protein. The sample yields approximately 250,000 distinct CDR3 sequences, roughly 23% seen once. V was clipped by 1 base and J by 10 bases, with 5 bases between them. This CDR3 comprises 11 residues. The source material was PBMCs, sampled before TCRalphabeta/CD19-depleted stem cell transplant. This clonotype was sampled from a girl aged 2 to 10 with Fanconi anemia, due to receive a stem cell transplant. The rearrangement joins TRBV12-3 or TRBV12-4 to TRBJ2-1; D is uncertain. The CDR3 spells CASSLGYEQFF. The CDR3 DNA sequence: TGTGCCAGCAGTTTAGGCTACGAGCAGTTCTTC.